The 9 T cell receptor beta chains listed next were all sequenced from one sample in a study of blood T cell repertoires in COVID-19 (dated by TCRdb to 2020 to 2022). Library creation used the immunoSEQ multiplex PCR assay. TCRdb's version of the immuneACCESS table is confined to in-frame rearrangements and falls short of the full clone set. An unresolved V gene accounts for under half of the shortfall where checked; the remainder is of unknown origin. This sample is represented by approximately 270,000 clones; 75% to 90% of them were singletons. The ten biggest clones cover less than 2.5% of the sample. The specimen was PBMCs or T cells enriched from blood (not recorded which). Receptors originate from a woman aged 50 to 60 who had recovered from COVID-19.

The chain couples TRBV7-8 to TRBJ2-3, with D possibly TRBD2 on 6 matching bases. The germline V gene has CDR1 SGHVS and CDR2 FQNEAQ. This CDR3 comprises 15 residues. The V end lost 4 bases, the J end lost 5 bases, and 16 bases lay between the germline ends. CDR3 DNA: TGTGCCAGCAGCTCTCTGGGGGGAGAGGGAGATACGCAGTATTTT. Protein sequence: CASSSLGGEGDTQYF. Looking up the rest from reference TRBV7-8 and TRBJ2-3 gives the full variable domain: GAGVSQSPRYKVAKRGQDVALRCDPISGHVSLFWYQQALGQGPEFLTYFQNEAQLDKSGLPSDRFFAERPEGSVSTLKIQRTQQEDSAVYLCASSSLGGEGDTQYFGPGTRLTVL.

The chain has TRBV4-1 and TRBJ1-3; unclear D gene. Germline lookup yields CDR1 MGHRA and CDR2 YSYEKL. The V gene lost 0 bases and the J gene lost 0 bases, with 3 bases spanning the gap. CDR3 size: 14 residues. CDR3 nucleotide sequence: TGCGCCAGCAGCCAAGATCACTCTGGAAACACCATATATTTT. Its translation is CASSQDHSGNTIYF.

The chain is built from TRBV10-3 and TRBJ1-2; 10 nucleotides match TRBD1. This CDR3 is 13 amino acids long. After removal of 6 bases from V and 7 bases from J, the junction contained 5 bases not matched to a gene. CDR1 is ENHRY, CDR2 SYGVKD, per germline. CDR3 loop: CAIRGTGESGYTF. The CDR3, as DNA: TGTGCCATCAGGGGGACAGGGGAGAGTGGCTACACCTTC.

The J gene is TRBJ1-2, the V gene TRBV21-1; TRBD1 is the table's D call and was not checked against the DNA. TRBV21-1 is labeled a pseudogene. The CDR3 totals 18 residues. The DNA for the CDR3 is TGTGCCAGCAGCTTCAAAGTCCCGGGACAGGGTGGGAACTATGGCTACACCTTC. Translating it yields CASSFKVPGQGGNYGYTF.

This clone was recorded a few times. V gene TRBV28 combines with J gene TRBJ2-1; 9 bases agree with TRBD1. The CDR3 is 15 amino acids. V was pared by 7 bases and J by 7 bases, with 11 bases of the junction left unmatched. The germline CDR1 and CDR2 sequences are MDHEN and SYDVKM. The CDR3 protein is CASKTTGGIENEQFF. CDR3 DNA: TGTGCCAGCAAGACGACAGGGGGTATAGAAAATGAGCAGTTCTTC.

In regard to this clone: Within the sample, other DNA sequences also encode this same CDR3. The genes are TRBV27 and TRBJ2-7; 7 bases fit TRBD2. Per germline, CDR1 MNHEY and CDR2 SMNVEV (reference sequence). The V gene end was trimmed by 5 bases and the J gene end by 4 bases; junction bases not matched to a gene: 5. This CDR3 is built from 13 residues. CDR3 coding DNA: TGTGCCAGCAGTCCGGGCGGGGGTTACGAGCAGTACTTC. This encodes CASSPGGGYEQYF.

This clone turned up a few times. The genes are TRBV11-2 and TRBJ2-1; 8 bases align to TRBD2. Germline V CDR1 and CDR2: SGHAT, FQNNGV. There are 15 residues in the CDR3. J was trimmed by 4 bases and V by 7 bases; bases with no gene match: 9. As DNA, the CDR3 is TGTGCCAGCAAGGTTCTGGCGGGAGGATACAATGAGCAGTTCTTC. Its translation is CASKVLAGGYNEQFF.

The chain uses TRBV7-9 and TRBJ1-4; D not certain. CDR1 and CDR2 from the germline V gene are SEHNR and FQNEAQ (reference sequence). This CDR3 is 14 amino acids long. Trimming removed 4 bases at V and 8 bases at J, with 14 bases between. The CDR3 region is CASSSRSYEEKLFF. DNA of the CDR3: TGTGCCAGCAGCTCCCGGTCCTACGAGGAAAAACTGTTTTTT.

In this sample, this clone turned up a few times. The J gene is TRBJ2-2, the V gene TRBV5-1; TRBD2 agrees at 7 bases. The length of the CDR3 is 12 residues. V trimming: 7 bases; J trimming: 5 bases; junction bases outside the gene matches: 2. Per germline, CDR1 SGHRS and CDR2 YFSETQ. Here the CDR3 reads CASLGGTGELFF. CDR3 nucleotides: TGCGCCAGCCTGGGAGGGACCGGGGAGCTGTTTTTT.